The rows below give T cell receptor beta chains drawn from one sample of a study of blood T cells in healthy people across ages. TCRdb itself ran the 5' RACE reads through MiXCR, one entry per CDR3 protein. The table includes approximately 1,100,000 distinct CDR3 sequences, less than 50% detected once. The sequenced sample consisted of blood. The receptors here all came from a woman aged 60-75 years in good health. Each CDR3 is given with its conserved first and last residue. A D gene is named only where the DNA matches it firmly. Clone size, where shown, is once, few, many, or a class for clones that have expanded.

J	V	size	D	CDR3	DNA
TRBJ2-5	TRBV10-3	.	.	CDISDSNRVVQTQYF	TGTGACATCAGTGACTCCAACAGGGTTGTCCAGACCCAGTACTTC
TRBJ1-5	TRBV15	.	.	CATSVRSGNQPQHF	TGTGCCACCAGCGTACGAAGCGGCAATCAGCCCCAGCATTTT
TRBJ1-4	TRBV12-5	.	TRBD1	CASGWRDGTAEKLFF	TGTGCTAGTGGTTGGAGGGATGGGACAGCTGAAAAACTGTTTTTT
TRBJ2-1	TRBV28	.	TRBD2	CASSSRTSGSPRYEQFF	TGTGCCAGCAGTTCCCGGACTAGCGGGAGTCCCCGCTATGAGCAGTTCTTC
TRBJ2-1	TRBV12-3/TRBV12-4	.	TRBD2	CASSLALLGGRDEQFF	TGTGCCAGCAGTTTGGCCCTTCTGGGGGGGAGGGATGAGCAGTTCTTC
TRBJ2-3	TRBV3-1	few	.	CASSQDAGSPTDTQYF	TGTGCCAGCAGCCAAGACGCCGGTTCCCCCACAGATACGCAGTATTTT
TRBJ1-4	TRBV7-9	few	.	CASSLQVSNEKLFF	TGTGCCAGCAGCTTACAGGTTTCTAATGAAAAACTGTTTTTT
TRBJ2-1	TRBV19	.	.	CASSPLDAGSYNGQFF	TGTGCCAGTAGTCCCCTTGACGCGGGGTCCTACAATGGGCAGTTCTTC
TRBJ2-7	TRBV13	.	.	CASSLVGSTCEQYF	TGTGCCAGCAGCTTAGTTGGTAGCACCTGCGAGCAGTACTTC
TRBJ2-6	TRBV11-2	.	.	CASSPIRGSGANVLTF	TGTGCCAGCAGCCCGATAAGGGGATCTGGGGCCAACGTCCTGACTTTC
TRBJ1-1	TRBV25-1	.	.	CASSPHQRGGTEAFF	TGTGCCAGCAGCCCCCACCAGCGGGGTGGGACTGAAGCTTTCTTT
TRBJ2-5	TRBV28	.	.	CASSFGRRQTQYF	TGTGCCAGCAGTTTTGGGCGGCGACAGACCCAGTACTTC
TRBJ2-2	TRBV29-1	.	.	CSVEGTPGGELFF	TGCAGCGTTGAAGGGACTCCGGGCGGGGAGCTGTTTTTT
TRBJ2-7	TRBV29-1	.	TRBD2	CSVLGLAGYEQYF	TGCAGCGTGCTGGGACTAGCGGGATACGAGCAGTACTTC
TRBJ2-5	TRBV6-2/TRBV6-3	.	TRBD2	CASSYRGGEYQETQYF	TGTGCCAGCAGTTACCGTGGGGGGGAATACCAAGAGACCCAGTACTTC
TRBJ2-3	TRBV10-3	.	.	CAISESVGIDTQYF	TGTGCCATCAGTGAGTCAGTAGGGATAGATACGCAGTATTTT
TRBJ2-2	TRBV29-1	.	TRBD1	CSVGTGAELFF	TGCAGCGTTGGGACAGGCGCGGAGCTGTTTTTT
TRBJ2-5	TRBV6-5	few	TRBD1	CASGQDYGTQYF	TGTGCCAGCGGACAGGATTACGGGACCCAGTACTTC
TRBJ2-4	TRBV28	few	.	CASNLGGENIQYF	TGTGCCAGCAATCTAGGGGGGGAAAACATTCAGTACTTC
TRBJ2-3	TRBV7-9	.	.	CASSLSPGRRGTDTQYF	TGTGCCAGCAGCTTAAGTCCTGGCCGTCGGGGTACAGATACGCAGTATTTT
TRBJ2-1	TRBV29-1	.	.	CSVWVGGRNEQFF	TGCAGCGTCTGGGTGGGGGGTCGCAATGAGCAGTTCTTC
TRBJ1-6	TRBV3-1	.	TRBD1	CASSQRWTGSSYNSPLHF	TGTGCCAGCAGCCAACGATGGACAGGGAGCTCCTATAATTCACCCCTCCACTTT
TRBJ2-6	TRBV5-6	.	.	CASSLVVLLSGANVLTF	TGTGCCAGCAGCTTGGTGGTTCTTCTCTCTGGGGCCAACGTCCTGACTTTC
TRBJ1-5	TRBV12-3/TRBV12-4	.	TRBD1	CASSPGQGVHSNQPQHF	TGTGCCAGCAGCCCAGGACAGGGGGTACATAGCAATCAGCCCCAGCATTTT
TRBJ1-2	TRBV25-1	few	.	CASSAGSNYGYTF	TGTGCCAGCAGTGCAGGATCCAACTATGGCTACACCTTC
TRBJ2-6	TRBV18	.	.	CASQGLQSSGANVLTF	TGTGCCAGCCAAGGGCTCCAGAGCTCTGGGGCCAACGTCCTGACTTTC
TRBJ2-1	TRBV6-2/TRBV6-3	.	TRBD2	CASWDYSGSRNEQFF	TGTGCCAGCTGGGACTATAGCGGGAGCAGGAATGAGCAGTTCTTC